The 4 T cell receptor beta chains below come from one sample, sequenced in a study of cytomegalovirus exposure and HLA in healthy donors. The PCR had 60 Vbeta and 13 Jbeta primers. TCRdb's copy holds only in-frame clones and misses some; the assay was immunoSEQ multiplex PCR. The top ten clones hold around 7% of a sample with about 160,000 clones, roughly 78% of them seen once. Input material: PBMCs. These receptors were taken from a man in his forties or fifties in good health and CMV-seropositive.

This chain connects TRBV10-2 to TRBJ2-5; TRBD2 matches at 14 bases. The V and J ends lost 0 bases and 1 base, in that order; junction bases with no gene match: 4. The germline gives CDR1 WSHSY, CDR2 SAAADI. CDR3 length equals 18 residues. The CDR3 nucleotides are TGCGCCAGCAGTGAGTCGACTAGCGGGGGGGCCCTCCAAGAGACCCAGTACTTC. It specifies CASSESTSGGALQETQYF.

The rearrangement links TRBV6-5 to TRBJ1-6; D is unresolved. The CDR3 sequence is 14 residues long. V lost 6 bases to trimming and J lost 10 bases, with 16 bases between them. CDR1 MNHEY and CDR2 SVGAGI come from the germline V gene. The DNA of the CDR3 is TGTGCCAGCAGCCGCGGGGAGGGAACCTCACCCCTCCACTTT. This sequence encodes CASSRGEGTSPLHF.

The genes are TRBV5-1 and TRBJ1-1; TRBD1 is a possible D gene (6 bases). Trimming took 1 base from V and 5 from J, leaving 12 bases between them. The CDR3 is 14 residues long. The germline gives CDR1 SGHRS, CDR2 YFSETQ. CDR3 coding DNA: TGCGCCAGCAGCTTGACAGGGTCGGGGACTGAAGCTTTCTTT. Its translation: CASSLTGSGTEAFF.

J is TRBJ1-5 and V is TRBV13, with D possibly TRBD1 on 6 matching bases. V was clipped by 0 bases and J by 9 bases, with 12 bases between them. The CDR3 is 14 residues long. Germline CDR1 and CDR2: PRHDT and FYEKMQ (reference sequence). The CDR3 spells CASSLGTGLGPQHF. As DNA, the CDR3 is TGTGCCAGCAGCTTAGGTACAGGGCTAGGGCCCCAGCATTTT.